One and the same sample provided the 3 T cell receptor beta chains below, sequenced in a study of T cell changes during pregnancy in multiple sclerosis. Sequencing was performed with immunoSEQ multiplex PCR; in TCRdb, only in-frame clones are kept and a portion is missing. The sample shows some 99,000 clones, roughly nine tenths of them seen only once. The sample consisted of peripheral blood, taken after pregnancy. The receptors here all came from a female donor in good health, enrolled as a control in a pregnancy study.

The CDR3 nucleotides are TGTGCCAGCAGCCAAGATGAGGGGGCTGGGGGGTACTTC. It yields the protein CASSQDEGAGGYF. The chain couples TRBV4-2 to TRBJ2-5; 7 bases match TRBD1. Germline V lookup: CDR1 LGHNA, CDR2 YNFKEQ. The CDR3 has 13 residues. V was pared by 0 bases and J by 13 bases, with 8 bases of the junction left unmatched.

The chain employs TRBV7-9 and TRBJ1-1, with a possible D match to TRBD1 (6 bases). CDR3 length equals 17 residues. Trimming took off 1 base at V and 3 bases at J, with 18 bases between the two ends. Germline lookup yields CDR1 SEHNR and CDR2 FQNEAQ (reference sequence). Here the CDR3 DNA reads TGTGCCAGCAGCTTAGGAGGGCCGACAGGTGGACACACTGAAGCTTTCTTT. Protein: CASSLGGPTGGHTEAFF. Full variable domain (outside the CDR3, taken from reference TRBV7-9 and TRBJ1-1): DTGVSQNPRHKITKRGQNVTFRCDPISEHNRLYWYRQTLGQGPEFLTYFQNEAQLEKSRLLSDRFSAERPKGSFSTLEIQRTEQGDSAMYLCASSLGGPTGGHTEAFFGQGTRLTVV.

This chain links TRBV10-3 with TRBJ2-1; 9 bases agree with TRBD2. From germline, CDR1 is ENHRY and CDR2 SYGVKD. This CDR3 is 18 amino acids long. The V gene end was trimmed by 10 bases and the J gene end by 2 bases; junction bases not matched to a gene: 18. CDR3 amino acids: CATLGGGGAAEAYNEQFF. DNA of the CDR3: TGTGCCACGCTCGGGGGCGGGGGGGCCGCTGAGGCCTACAATGAGCAGTTCTTC.